This T cell receptor beta chain derives from a study of blood T cell repertoires in COVID-19. Clones were read by immunoSEQ multiplex PCR, and TCRdb kept only the in-frame ones, dropping some. The sample carries about 240,000 clones, 87% recorded once. The trim removed 5 bases at V and 0 bases at J, leaving 4 bases unmatched. Germline assignment: CDR1 MNHNY and CDR2 SVGAGI (reference sequence). CDR3 length: 14 residues. What was sequenced was peripheral blood. V is TRBV6-6 and J is TRBJ2-7; 7 bases are a match to TRBD1. This sequence was found in a man aged 60 to 69 who had recovered from COVID-19. The CDR3 is CASSARDSSYEQYF. DNA of the CDR3: TGTGCCAGCAGTGCCCGGGACAGCTCCTACGAGCAGTACTTC.